This T cell receptor beta chain was profiled in a study of metastatic and nonmetastatic thyroid tumors. Turning to the study itself: Comparative analysis of repertoires was undertaken across blood and tumor or nodule tissue obtained from malignant and benign thyroid patients. The study's findings and limits: The reported finding was significantly higher TCR beta diversity in malignant thyroid tumors relative to benign nodules, in blood and tumor.

The CDR3 runs to 16 residues. CDR1 and CDR2 from the germline V gene are SGHTA and FQGNSA. After removal of 2 bases from V and 5 bases from J, the junction contained 5 bases not matched to a gene. Before thyroid surgery, none of the patients had received any treatment. TCRdb re-called the PCR reads via MiXCR. The table has 25,000 to 40,000 clones, 7% to 8% seen once. This clone has a count of ten or more. Its antigen is undetermined. J is TRBJ2-3 and V is TRBV7-2; 12 nucleotides match TRBD2. The sample taken for sequencing was blood. The receptor was isolated from a female donor with papillary thyroid cancer or a benign thyroid nodule (not recorded which). Some clones in this sample may be carry-over from other donors' samples. The CDR3 DNA reads as TGTGCCAGCAGCTTAAGTGCTAGCGGGGGGGTAGATACGCAGTATTTT. Translation gives CASSLSASGGVDTQYF.